The 27 T cell receptor beta chains given below trace back to one sample, sequenced in a study of T cell responses to AZD1222 COVID-19 vaccine. Sequenced by immunoSEQ multiplex PCR; TCRdb stores in-frame clones only, minus some. This table has about 120,000 clones, 90% appearing once. Here the sequenced sample was peripheral blood, taken on day 0 of MenACWY control vaccination. These receptors were obtained from an adult in good health.

This clone was found once. The J gene is TRBJ2-1, the V gene TRBV21-1. TRBV21-1 is a pseudogene. The CDR3 has 17 residues. CDR3 amino acids: CASSKDPPGGSWPSQFF. The CDR3 bases are TGTGCCAGCAGCAAAGATCCCCCAGGCGGTTCGTGGCCGTCGCAGTTCTTC.

V usage is TRBV27 and J usage is TRBJ1-2, with 7 bases aligning to TRBD1. CDR1 MNHEY and CDR2 SMNVEV come from the germline V gene (reference sequence). Trimming took 6 bases from V and 4 from J; bases not matched to a gene: 8. CDR3 length: 14 amino acids. DNA of the CDR3: TGTGCCAGCAGGGAGGACAGGCGGGGCTATGGCTACACCTTC. Translation gives CASREDRRGYGYTF.

This rearrangement joins TRBV4-1 to TRBJ2-7; 7 bases are a match to TRBD2. Germline V lookup: CDR1 MGHRA, CDR2 YSYEKL. J was trimmed by 6 bases and V by 3 bases; bases with no gene match: 5. The CDR3 is 13 amino acids. The CDR3 bases are TGCGCCAGCAGCCACCCGGGAGGAGGCGAGCAGTACGTC. It is translated as CASSHPGGGEQYV.

The V and J genes are TRBV5-1 and TRBJ2-7; no clear D gene. Between the trimmed V and J ends, which lost 4 bases and 6 bases, there was a span of 11 bases. The CDR3 sequence is 12 residues long. The V gene's germline CDR1 is SGHRS and CDR2 YFSETQ. The DNA of the CDR3 is TGCGCCAGCAGCCCAATGTTCCGCGAGCAGTACTTC. Amino acid sequence: CASSPMFREQYF.

This clone was seen once. The chain carries TRBV28 and TRBJ1-2; D perhaps matches TRBD1 (5 bases). The germline V gene encodes CDR1 MDHEN and CDR2 SYDVKM. Trimming took off 4 bases at V and 3 bases at J, with 18 bases between the two ends. The CDR3 contains 16 residues. The DNA for the CDR3 is TGTGCCAGCAGTTGGTCAGGTCGGCTGGGGGACTATGGCTACACCTTC. This codes for CASSWSGRLGDYGYTF.

The rearrangement joins TRBV27 to TRBJ2-6, with D possibly matching TRBD1 (6 bases). Per the germline V gene, CDR1 is MNHEY and CDR2 is SMNVEV (reference sequence). V dropped 6 bases and J dropped 4 bases, with 13 bases sitting between them. CDR3 size: 15 residues. The CDR3 region has the DNA TGTGCCAGCAGCTCAGGGGTTCCCGGGGCCAACGTCCTGACTTTC. This sequence encodes CASSSGVPGANVLTF.

The CDR3 is CASQPAGGNSPLHF. CDR3 nucleotide sequence: TGTGCCAGCCAGCCGGCAGGGGGAAATTCACCCCTCCACTTT. The chain is built from TRBV13 and TRBJ1-6, with TRBD1 matching 7 bases. The CDR3 has 14 amino acids. The junction had 8 bases not matched to a gene; V was cut back by 8 bases and J by 7 bases. Germline loops: CDR1 PRHDT, CDR2 FYEKMQ (reference sequence).

The rearrangement joins TRBV24-1 to TRBJ2-5, with D uncertain. V was clipped by 2 bases and J by 0 bases, with 9 bases between them. The germline V gene encodes CDR1 KGHDR and CDR2 SFDVKD. This CDR3 spans 15 amino acids. In DNA, the CDR3 is TGTGCCACCAGTGATTCCCGACGGTACCAAGAGACCCAGTACTTC. Translation gives CATSDSRRYQETQYF.

The genes are TRBV4-1 and TRBJ2-7; no reliable D call. Germline values: CDR1 MGHRA, CDR2 YSYEKL. The V end was cut by 2 bases, the J end by 5 bases, with 25 bases between. The CDR3 has 18 amino acids. CDR3 nucleotide sequence: TGCGCCAGCAGCCAACACTCTAAACGTGGTTGGATAATTGACGAGCAGTACTTC. Encoded protein: CASSQHSKRGWIIDEQYF.

CDR3 nucleotide sequence: TGTGCCAGCGGGCTAAGGGAGACAGATGGCTACACCTTC. It is translated as CASGLRETDGYTF. The genes are TRBV27 and TRBJ1-2; a possible D gene is TRBD1 (5 bases). Looked up from germline, CDR1 is MNHEY and CDR2 is SMNVEV (reference sequence). The CDR3 consists of 13 residues. The V end was cut by 8 bases, the J end by 6 bases, with 16 bases between.

The chain carries TRBV9 and TRBJ1-4, with D perhaps TRBD1 (6 bases). Germline V gene sequence: CDR1 SGDLS, CDR2 YYNGEE. This CDR3 comprises 15 residues. Trimming took off 2 bases at V and 8 bases at J, with 16 bases between the two ends. CDR3 amino acids: CASSVGVTGNEKLFF. CDR3 nucleotide sequence: TGTGCCAGCAGCGTCGGAGTCACAGGGAACGAAAAACTGTTTTTT.

This clone was recorded a few times. V and J are TRBV28 and TRBJ2-3, with D perhaps given as TRBD1 or TRBD2 (5 bases each). V was pared by 7 bases and J by 3 bases, with 14 bases between. Germline-derived CDR1 and CDR2 are MDHEN and SYDVKM. The CDR3 is 14 residues long. The CDR3 DNA reads as TGTGCCAGCAACGAGGGGACGAGAACAGATACGCAGTATTTT. As protein: CASNEGTRTDTQYF.

The genes are TRBV28 and TRBJ2-6; tentatively, D is TRBD1 (6 bases). V gave up 6 bases and J gave up 4 bases, with 16 bases separating them. The CDR3 is made up of 16 amino acids. Germline loops: CDR1 MDHEN, CDR2 SYDVKM. DNA for the CDR3: TGTGCCAGCAGCCCCAGGGGCGGCGCCGGGGCCAACGTCCTGACTTTC. As protein: CASSPRGGAGANVLTF. The variable domain in full, completed from reference TRBV28 and TRBJ2-6, reads DVKVTQSSRYLVKRTGEKVFLECVQDMDHENMFWYRQDPGLGLRLIYFSYDVKMKEKGDIPEGYSVSREKKERFSLILESASTNQTSMYLCASSPRGGAGANVLTFGAGSRLTVL.

The rearrangement links TRBV28 to TRBJ1-2, with 10 bases that match TRBD1. The germline CDR1 and CDR2 sequences are MDHEN and SYDVKM. The V and J ends lost 5 bases and 5 bases, in that order; junction bases with no gene match: 8. This CDR3 spans 15 amino acids. The chain's CDR3 is CASSTRQGAYYGYTF. The CDR3 DNA follows: TGTGCCAGCAGTACGAGACAGGGGGCATATTATGGCTACACCTTC.

The chain recombines TRBV30 with TRBJ2-5; no definite D call. This CDR3 has 15 amino acids. The V gene's germline CDR1 is GTSNPN and CDR2 SVGIG (reference sequence). V shed 3 bases and J shed 4 bases, with 18 bases lying between them. CDR3 coding DNA: TGTGCCTGGAGCTTTGGAACAGCCGTAGGAGAGACCCAGTACTTC. Translating gives CAWSFGTAVGETQYF.

The J gene is TRBJ2-7, the V gene TRBV7-6; 8 nucleotides match TRBD1. Germline CDR1 and CDR2: SGHVS and FNYEAQ. The CDR3 sequence is 17 residues long. Trimming took 0 bases from V and 2 from J; bases not matched to a gene: 9. CDR3 residues: CASSLAEVDRGTYEQYF. The CDR3 coding sequence is TGTGCCAGCAGCTTAGCTGAAGTAGACAGGGGCACCTACGAGCAGTACTTC.

The V and J genes are TRBV6-5 and TRBJ1-1, with D hard to call. Trimming pared 6 bases from V and 1 base from J, leaving 12 bases between. There are 14 residues in the CDR3. Germline CDR1 MNHEY, CDR2 SVGAGI. The CDR3: CASSRKDPNTEAFF. The CDR3 bases are TGTGCCAGCAGCCGGAAGGACCCGAACACTGAAGCTTTCTTT.

V is TRBV5-6 and J is TRBJ2-1, with D perhaps TRBD2 (5 bases). Germline CDR1 reads SGHDT; CDR2 reads YYEEEE. V lost 0 bases and J 11 bases, leaving 18 bases between the germline ends. CDR3 length: 15 residues. The DNA of the CDR3 is TGTGCCAGCAGCTTGGCCCCGGGAACAACAATGAAGCAGTTCTTC. Translated: CASSLAPGTTMKQFF.

The chain is built from TRBV7-6 and TRBJ2-5; 10 positions match TRBD1. J lost 4 bases, V lost 6 bases, and 14 bases had no gene match. Germline V CDR1 and CDR2: SGHVS, FNYEAQ. This CDR3 contains 17 residues. In DNA, the CDR3 is TGTGCCAGCAGATCTGGCCCGCGACAGGGGGCGCGAGAGACCCAGTACTTC. It encodes CASRSGPRQGARETQYF. The full variable domain, completed using reference TRBV7-6 and TRBJ2-5, is GAGVSQSPRYKVTKRGQDVALRCDPISGHVSLYWYRQALGQGPEFLTYFNYEAQQDKSGLPNDRFSAERPEGSISTLTIQRTEQRDSAMYRCASRSGPRQGARETQYFGPGTRLLVL.

This clone has a single count. The chain combines TRBV7-9 with TRBJ1-5; no clear D. Germline assignment: CDR1 SEHNR and CDR2 FQNEAQ (reference sequence). The CDR3 totals 12 residues. V gave up 5 bases and J gave up 4 bases, with 6 bases separating them. CDR3 amino acids: CASSLGNQPQHF. The CDR3 bases are TGTGCCAGCAGCCTGGGGAATCAGCCCCAGCATTTT.

The rearrangement links TRBV6-5 to TRBJ2-2, with 8 bases identical to TRBD1. The germline V gene has CDR1 MNHEY and CDR2 SVGAGI. V was pared by 0 bases and J by 4 bases, with 4 bases of the junction left unmatched. The CDR3 spans 16 residues. CDR3 nucleotide sequence: TGTGCCAGCAGTTACTCGTACGGGACAGGCACCGGGGAGCTGTTTTTT. It is translated as CASSYSYGTGTGELFF.

The chain recombines TRBV3-1 (or the pseudogene TRBV3-2) with TRBJ2-3; 8 positions agree with TRBD2. Germline V gene sequence: CDR1 LGHDT, CDR2 YNNKEL (reference sequence). The V and J ends lost 4 bases and 3 bases, in that order; junction bases with no gene match: 3. This CDR3 region has 14 residues. DNA of the CDR3: TGTGCCAGCAGCCCGCCGGGGGGGACAGATACGCAGTATTTT. Its protein is CASSPPGGTDTQYF.

In its sample, this clone ranks as medium-sized. The same CDR3 can be traced to other DNA sequences in this sample. The V call is TRBV3-1 (or the pseudogene TRBV3-2), the J call TRBJ2-3; no clear D. V lost 4 bases, J lost 5 bases, and 7 bases lay in between. CDR1 and CDR2 (germline): LGHDT, YNNKEL (reference sequence). The CDR3 is 12 residues long. In nucleotides, the CDR3 is TGTGCCAGCAGCCGTGGGTTAGATACGCAGTATTTT. Translated, it gives CASSRGLDTQYF.

V is TRBV5-1 and J is TRBJ1-1; 8 nucleotides match TRBD1. The CDR3 covers 15 residues. V was clipped by 3 bases and J by 2 bases; unmatched bases: 6. Germline V gene sequence: CDR1 SGHRS, CDR2 YFSETQ. The CDR3 DNA is TGCGCCAGCAGCTCGGTGACAGGGGCAAACACTGAAGCTTTCTTT. Encoded protein: CASSSVTGANTEAFF.

The rearrangement joins TRBV18 to TRBJ1-2; TRBD1 agrees at 12 bases. V was pared by 6 bases and J by 6 bases, with 8 bases of the junction left unmatched. CDR1 and CDR2 (germline): KGHSH, LQKENI. The CDR3 is 15 residues long. CDR3 DNA sequence: TGTGCCAGCTCCCGAGGGACAGGGGGCCTTCATGGCTACACCTTC. Translating it yields CASSRGTGGLHGYTF.

The chain joins TRBV7-9 to TRBJ1-1; no clear D gene. The V gene lost 3 bases and the J gene lost 0 bases, with 5 bases spanning the gap. Germline CDR1 and CDR2: SEHNR and FQNEAQ (reference sequence). The CDR3 is 13 residues long. In nucleotides, the CDR3 is TGTGCCAGCAGCTTTGACATGAACACTGAAGCTTTCTTT. It codes for CASSFDMNTEAFF.

The rearrangement uses TRBV29-1 and TRBJ1-1; maybe TRBD1 (5 bases). Germline values: CDR1 SQVTM, CDR2 ANQGSEA. The V end lost 8 bases, the J end lost 0 bases, and 13 bases lay between the germline ends. The CDR3 runs 13 residues. CDR3 sequence: CSSPGRMNTEAFF. The CDR3 DNA follows: TGCAGCTCACCAGGGCGTATGAACACTGAAGCTTTCTTT.